This TCR beta chain comes out of a study of HIV-infected patients and healthy controls. Study details: All patients had undetectable virus after a further year of therapy, about 65% of the 16 by the second bleed.

Alpha and beta constant-region primers primed reverse transcription of about 500 ng RNA. Alpha and beta chain libraries were made separately by chain-specific third strand synthesis with multiplexing indices. A 5' RACE adapter with a random hexamer and the SP2 primer site was joined to cDNA. MiXCR, run by TCRdb on the 5' RACE reads, gives a single entry per CDR3 protein. Of more than 9,500 distinct CDR3 sequences detected, less than 9.5% appear once; the ten largest clones hold about 25%. This clonotype has more than one count but fewer than ten. Trimming removed 0 bases from V and 0 bases from J, with 3 bases in between. The CDR3 sequence is 13 residues long. Germline lookup yields CDR1 SGHDT and CDR2 YYEEEE. No cell fractionation was done, so the repertoire covers all unsorted peripheral blood T cells.

This receptor was identified in an adult with HIV infection. The donor label of this sample is uncertain. The source was blood, collected before antiretroviral therapy. The chain has TRBV5-6 and TRBJ1-1; D is uncertain. Here the CDR3 DNA reads TGTGCCAGCAGCTTGGGGCTGAACACTGAAGCTTTCTTT. The encoded protein is CASSLGLNTEAFF.